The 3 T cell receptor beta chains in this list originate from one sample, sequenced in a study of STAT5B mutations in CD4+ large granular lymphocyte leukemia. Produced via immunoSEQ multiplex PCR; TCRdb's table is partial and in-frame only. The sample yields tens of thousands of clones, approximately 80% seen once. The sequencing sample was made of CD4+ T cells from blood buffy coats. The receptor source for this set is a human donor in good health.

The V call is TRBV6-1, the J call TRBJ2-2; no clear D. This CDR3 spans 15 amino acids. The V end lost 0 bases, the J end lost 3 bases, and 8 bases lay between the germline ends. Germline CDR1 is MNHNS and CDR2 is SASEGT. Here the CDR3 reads CASSEAIQHTGELFF. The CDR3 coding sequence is TGTGCCAGCAGTGAAGCGATCCAACACACCGGGGAGCTGTTTTTT.

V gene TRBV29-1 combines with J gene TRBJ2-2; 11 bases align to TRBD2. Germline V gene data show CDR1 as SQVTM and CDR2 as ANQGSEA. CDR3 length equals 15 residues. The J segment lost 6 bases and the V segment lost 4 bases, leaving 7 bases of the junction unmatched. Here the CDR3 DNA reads TGCAGCGTTGGGGCCGGGACTAGCGGCCCCGGGGAGCTGTTTTTT. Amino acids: CSVGAGTSGPGELFF.

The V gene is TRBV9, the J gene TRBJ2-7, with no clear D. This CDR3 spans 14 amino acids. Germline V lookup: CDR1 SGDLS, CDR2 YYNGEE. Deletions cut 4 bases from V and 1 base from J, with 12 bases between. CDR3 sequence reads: CASSPFPESYEQYF. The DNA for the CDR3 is TGTGCCAGCAGCCCCTTTCCTGAGTCCTACGAGCAGTACTTC.